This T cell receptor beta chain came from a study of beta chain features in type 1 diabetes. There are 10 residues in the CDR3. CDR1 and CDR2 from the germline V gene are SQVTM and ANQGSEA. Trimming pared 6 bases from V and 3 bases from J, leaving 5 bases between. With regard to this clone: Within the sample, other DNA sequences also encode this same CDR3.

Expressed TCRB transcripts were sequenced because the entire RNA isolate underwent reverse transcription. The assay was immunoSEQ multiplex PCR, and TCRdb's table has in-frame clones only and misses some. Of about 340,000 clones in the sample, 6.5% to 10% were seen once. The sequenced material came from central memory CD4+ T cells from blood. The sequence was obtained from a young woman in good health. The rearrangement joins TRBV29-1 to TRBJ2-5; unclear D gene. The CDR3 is CSVRKETQYF. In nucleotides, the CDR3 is TGCAGCGTACGAAAAGAGACCCAGTACTTC. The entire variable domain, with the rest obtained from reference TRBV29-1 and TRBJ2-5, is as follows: SAVISQKPSRDICQRGTSLTIQCQVDSQVTMMFWYRQQPGQSLTLIATANQGSEATYESGFVIDKFPISRPNLTFSTLTVSNMSPEDSSIYLCSVRKETQYFGPGTRLLVL.